This T cell receptor beta chain derives from a study of blood T cells in healthy people across ages (dated by TCRdb to 2014 to 2015). Regarding the complete study: In model experiments, roughly one uniquely barcoded TCR beta cDNA molecule per two T cells was captured by template switching. Age-related changes in TCR beta repertoire diversity were measured in the study by deep sequencing normalized with unique cDNA molecular identifiers. The donors were split into four age groups: young (average around 15 years), middle-aged (around 37), aged (about 56) and long-lived (about 82). Donors of different ages were randomly distributed across sequencing lanes to avoid experimental bias. For two donors (one aged 18 to 30 and one aged 80 or older), the study analyzed two additional independent replicas of 1 million unique cDNA reads from the same blood draw. The investigation overall reported the following: Because profiling used bulk unsorted PBMCs, naive and antigen-experienced compartments could not be compared conclusively. Compared with the aged group, the long-lived group had more naive CD4+ T cells, fewer expanded clones and increased TCR diversity, suggesting age selection. As age increased, observed TCR beta diversity per million T cells dropped in a roughly linear way, and a significant reduction was already evident by age about 36. The percentage of naive T cells measured by flow cytometry correlated strongly with observed TCR beta diversity. The CMV infection status of donors was not known, potentially confounding age-related changes in expanded clonotypes. Estimates of total diversity from one million sequenced T cells were regarded as lower bounds and underestimates.

The roughly 39 donors, aged about 6 to 100 years, were systemically healthy Caucasian individuals from Russia. Each donor gave about 11 milliliters of peripheral blood, drawn into EDTA-treated Vacutainer tubes. Ficoll-Paque density-gradient centrifugation was used to isolate PBMCs, with at least 7 million obtained per sample. Trizol reagent was used to extract total RNA from PBMCs, with at least 5.5 micrograms per sample. For every donor, an aliquot of PBMCs went through flow cytometry to measure the percentages of naive CD45RAhigh/CD27high T cells. Taken from cysteine to phenylalanine, the CDR3 has 18 residues. Only CDR3 DNA is held: 54 bases, read in frame from base 1. Trimming accounts for 6 bases at V and 3 bases at J, while the number of junction bases matched to no gene is 13. Library preparation employed 5' RACE. The instrument given in TCRdb is Illumina HiSeq 2500. The second PCR ran for roughly 6 to 11 cycles and used a J-beta primer mix along with a sample-barcoded 5' primer. A unique molecular identifier was introduced onto each TCR beta cDNA molecule by a template-switch 5' adaptor carrying 12 random nucleotides. At least 2.5 million CDR3-containing paired-end reads were obtained from each sample. First-strand cDNA synthesis was performed from all RNA using the Mint cDNA synthesis kit, with priming by a TRBC-specific oligonucleotide. All cDNA was treated with uracil-DNA glycosylase and then went through a first 18-cycle PCR with the universal primers M1SS and BC2_uni_R. Turning to the authors' computational methods: Normalization of each sample was performed by random selection of 1 million high-quality reads, each carrying a distinct molecular identifier. Instead of being binned into consensus sequences, reads with shared molecular identifiers were discarded. MiTCR, with a Q25 quality threshold and the strictest error-elimination algorithm, was used for CDR3 identification, clonotype clustering and error correction. A nonparametric unseen species model with Euler transformation was used to estimate lower-bound total TCR beta diversity. TCRdb reran the public reads through fastp at Q25 and MiXCR, keeping productive beta chains. Rows merge per CDR3 protein into single entries with the most common DNA and genes. The V and J calls, along with clone size, are taken from TCRdb and not from the paper's own processing. In all, the sample holds 650,000 to 800,000 distinct CDR3 sequences, and around 43% of those were seen once. Roughly a fifth of the sample is held by the ten biggest clonotypes.

For this clonotype: No antigen is known for it. There are no base qualities to consult, and no much larger clone falls within one base.

The chain couples TRBV12-3 or TRBV12-4 to TRBJ2-4; TRBD2 fits 11 bases in the junction. Sequencing was carried out using blood. This sequence was found in a man aged 60-69 years in good health. The DNA sequence follows: TGTGCCAGCAGCCCACCTAGCGGGGGGCGTGAGTTCAAAAACATTCAGTACTTC. Its translation reads: CASSPPSGGREFKNIQYF.